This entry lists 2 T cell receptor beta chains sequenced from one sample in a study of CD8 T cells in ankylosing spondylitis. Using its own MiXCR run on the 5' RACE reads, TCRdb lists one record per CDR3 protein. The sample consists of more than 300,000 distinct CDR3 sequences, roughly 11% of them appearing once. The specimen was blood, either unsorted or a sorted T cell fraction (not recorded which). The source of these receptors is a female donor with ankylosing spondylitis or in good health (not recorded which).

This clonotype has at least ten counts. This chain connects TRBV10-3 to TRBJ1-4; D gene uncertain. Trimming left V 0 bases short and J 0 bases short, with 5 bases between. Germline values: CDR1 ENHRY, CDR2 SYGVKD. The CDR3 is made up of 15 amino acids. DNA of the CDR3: TGTGCCATCAGTGAGTCAGGGTCAACTAATGAAAAACTGTTTTTT. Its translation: CAISESGSTNEKLFF.

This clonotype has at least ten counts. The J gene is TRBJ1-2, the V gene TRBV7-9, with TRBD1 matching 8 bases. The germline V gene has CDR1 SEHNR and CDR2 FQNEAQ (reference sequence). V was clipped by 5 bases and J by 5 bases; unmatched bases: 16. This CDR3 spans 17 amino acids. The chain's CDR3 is CASSRTGPGGRWYGYTF. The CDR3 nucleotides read TGTGCCAGCAGCCGAACCGGACCAGGGGGCAGATGGTATGGCTACACCTTC.